This record covers a single T cell receptor beta chain. Here immunoSEQ multiplex PCR was the method, and the copy in TCRdb shows in-frame clones only, minus some. The sample contains 90,000 to 110,000 clones, 90% of which appear only once. The sample is drawn from a study of control samples from healthy donors and cancer patients. Germline CDR1 MGHDK, CDR2 SYGVNS. CDR3 length: 15 amino acids. V shed 6 bases and J 7 bases; nucleotides not matched to a gene: 10. The TCR was taken from a human donor in good health. The donor label of this sample is uncertain. The material sequenced was blood. This chain uses TRBV25-1 with TRBJ2-3; 10 bases are shared with TRBD2. CDR3 in DNA: TGTGCCAGCAGCCTGAGCGGGGGGGCCTCAAATACGCAGTATTTT. Protein sequence: CASSLSGGASNTQYF.